These 8 T cell receptor beta chains share one sample of origin, sequenced in a study of blood T cell repertoires in COVID-19. Sequenced by immunoSEQ multiplex PCR; TCRdb stores in-frame clones only, minus some. The repertoire holds under 450,000 clones, with roughly 90% as singletons. Specimen: peripheral blood. The receptors were gathered from a woman in her fifties or sixties with COVID-19, enrolled during active disease.

The sample holds one count of this clone. This chain uses TRBV10-3 with TRBJ1-2; the match to TRBD1 covers 8 bases. J lost 4 bases, V lost 9 bases, and 10 bases had no gene match. Germline loops: CDR1 ENHRY, CDR2 SYGVKD. CDR3 length: 14 residues. The CDR3 reads CAIEGTGPVYGYTF. For the CDR3, the DNA is TGTGCCATTGAAGGGACAGGACCCGTCTATGGCTACACCTTC.

DNA for the CDR3: TGTGCCAGCAGCTTGTTAGGTAACACAGGGGGAGAGACCCAGTACTTC. This translates into CASSLLGNTGGETQYF. The chain links TRBV5-6 to TRBJ2-5; 8 bases fit TRBD1. CDR3 length: 16 residues. V lost 1 base and J lost 4; bases outside the gene matches: 9. Germline CDR1 reads SGHDT; CDR2 reads YYEEEE.

This clone has a single count. The rearrangement links TRBV6-1 to TRBJ2-1; 9 nucleotides align to TRBD1. CDR3 size: 16 residues. With 3 bases clipped from V and 4 bases from J, the junction kept 7 bases outside the gene matches. Per germline, CDR1 MNHNS and CDR2 SASEGT. This CDR3 reads CASSEWPGTGYNEQFF. CDR3 DNA: TGTGCCAGCAGTGAGTGGCCCGGGACAGGGTACAATGAGCAGTTCTTC.

Only one count was recorded for this clone. The chain is built from TRBV12-2 and TRBJ2-5; the table assigns TRBD2, which was not confirmed against the DNA. TRBV12-2 is marked as a pseudogene. CDR3 length equals 16 residues. This CDR3 is CASRYIAGGPWETQYF. The CDR3 DNA follows: TGTGCAAGTCGCTACATTGCGGGGGGGCCTTGGGAGACCCAGTACTTC.

This chain joins TRBV11-2 and TRBJ2-1; 12 bases are a match to TRBD2. CDR1 is SGHAT, CDR2 FQNNGV, per germline. The ends lost 5 bases at V and 5 bases at J; junction bases unmatched: 10. This CDR3 has 17 amino acids. CDR3 in amino acids: CASSPWGPSGGDNEQFF. The DNA of the CDR3 is TGTGCCAGCAGCCCGTGGGGGCCTAGCGGGGGGGACAATGAGCAGTTCTTC. The variable domain in full, with the rest retrieved from reference TRBV11-2 and TRBJ2-1, is EAGVAQSPRYKIIEKRQSVAFWCNPISGHATLYWYQQILGQGPKLLIQFQNNGVVDDSQLPKDRFSAERLKGVDSTLKIQPAKLEDSAVYLCASSPWGPSGGDNEQFFGPGTRLTVL.

The rearrangement joins TRBV6-5 to TRBJ2-7; 8 bases line up with TRBD1. Trimming took 8 bases from V and 1 from J; bases not matched to a gene: 10. The CDR3 length is 15 residues. CDR1 and CDR2 from the germline V gene are MNHEY and SVGAGI. Here the CDR3 DNA reads TGTGCCAGCTCCCTGAGACAGGGGCCTTCCTACGAGCAGTACTTC. As protein: CASSLRQGPSYEQYF.

The chain recombines TRBV7-6 with TRBJ1-1; D call uncertain. Germline V gene lookup returns CDR1 SGHVS and CDR2 FNYEAQ. CDR3 length: 16 residues. Trimming shortened V by 5 bases and J by 10 bases, and 26 bases separated the two germline ends. CDR3 nucleotide sequence: TGTGCCAGCAGCCCCAATTCTCCCCCAGGCGTTGCTGTAGCTTTCTTT. It translates to CASSPNSPPGVAVAFF.

V gene TRBV4-1 combines with J gene TRBJ1-2; 9 bases are shared with TRBD1. The CDR3 is 18 residues long. Looked up from germline, CDR1 is MGHRA and CDR2 is YSYEKL. Losses at the gene ends were 2 bases for V and 4 bases for J; bases not matched to a gene: 14. The CDR3 spells CASSQSRDREKLGYGYTF. CDR3 sequence (DNA): TGCGCCAGCAGCCAATCTCGGGACAGGGAAAAGCTGGGCTATGGCTACACCTTC.